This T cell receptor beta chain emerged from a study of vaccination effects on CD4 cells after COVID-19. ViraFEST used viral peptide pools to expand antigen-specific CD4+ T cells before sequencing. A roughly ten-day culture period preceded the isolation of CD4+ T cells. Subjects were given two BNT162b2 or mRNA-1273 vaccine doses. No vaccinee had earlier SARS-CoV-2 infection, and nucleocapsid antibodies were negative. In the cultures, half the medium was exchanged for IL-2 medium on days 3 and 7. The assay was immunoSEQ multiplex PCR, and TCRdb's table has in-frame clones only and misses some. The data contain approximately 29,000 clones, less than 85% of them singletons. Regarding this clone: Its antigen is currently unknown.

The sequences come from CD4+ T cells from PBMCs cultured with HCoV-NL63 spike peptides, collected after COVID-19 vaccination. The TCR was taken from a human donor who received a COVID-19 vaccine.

CDR3 residues: CAIQGHYNTASGNTIYF. CDR3 bases: TGTGCCATCCAGGGGCACTATAACACCGCCTCTGGAAACACCATATATTTT. J is TRBJ1-3 and V is TRBV10-3, with D possibly TRBD1 on 6 matching bases. The V gene's germline CDR1 is ENHRY and CDR2 SYGVKD. The CDR3 covers 17 residues. V lost 8 bases to trimming and J lost 0 bases, with 20 bases between them.